A single sample is the source of the 11 T cell receptor beta chains below, sequenced in a study of cytomegalovirus exposure and HLA in healthy donors. The PCR ran on 60 Vbeta and 13 Jbeta primers. TCRdb's copy holds only in-frame clones and misses some; the assay was immunoSEQ multiplex PCR. The table shows 200,000 or so clones, with more than 75% occurring only once. Sequenced material: PBMCs. The receptors originated from a woman younger than 30 in good health and CMV-seronegative.

J is TRBJ1-1 and V is TRBV27; D is possibly TRBD1 (5 bases). CDR1 MNHEY and CDR2 SMNVEV come from the germline V gene (reference sequence). Trimming shortened V by 0 bases and J by 1 base, and 9 bases separated the two germline ends. The CDR3 is made up of 15 amino acids. The CDR3 protein is CASSLSTGGNTEAFF. CDR3 in DNA: TGTGCCAGCAGTTTATCGACGGGGGGGAACACTGAAGCTTTCTTT.

This rearrangement joins TRBV5-1 to TRBJ2-2, with a possible D match to TRBD1 (6 bases). The CDR3 sequence is 16 residues long. V lost 4 bases and J lost 0, with 13 bases in between. The germline V gene encodes CDR1 SGHRS and CDR2 YFSETQ. CDR3 sequence reads: CASSPTGTTNTGELFF. For the CDR3, the DNA is TGCGCCAGCAGCCCGACCGGGACAACGAACACCGGGGAGCTGTTTTTT.

The rearrangement joins TRBV5-5 to TRBJ2-2; a weak D match, TRBD1 (5 bases). Germline CDR1 reads SGHKS; CDR2 reads YYEKEE (reference sequence). V lost 4 bases and J lost 5, with 18 bases in between. The length of the CDR3 is 16 residues. This chain's CDR3 is CASSPSSGKGTGELFF. CDR3 nucleotide sequence: TGTGCCAGCAGCCCCTCGTCAGGGAAGGGGACCGGGGAGCTGTTTTTT.

The chain carries TRBV27 and TRBJ2-3, with D unclear. The CDR3 covers 15 residues. V shed 3 bases and J shed 4 bases, with 14 bases lying between them. Germline V gene lookup returns CDR1 MNHEY and CDR2 SMNVEV (reference sequence). DNA of the CDR3: TGTGCCAGCAGTTTTTATCGCTTGGCCGCAGATACGCAGTATTTT. Translated: CASSFYRLAADTQYF.

CDR3 nucleotides: TGCAGCGTTCCGACAGGGTACGGAAACACCATATATTTT. Protein product: CSVPTGYGNTIYF. The rearrangement uses TRBV29-1 and TRBJ1-3; 7 nucleotides line up with TRBD1. CDR1 is SQVTM and CDR2 is ANQGSEA in the germline V gene. The trim removed 5 bases at V and 4 bases at J, leaving 5 bases unmatched. The CDR3 length is 13 residues. Based on the CDR3 plus reference TRBV29-1 and TRBJ1-3, the full variable domain is SAVISQKPSRDICQRGTSLTIQCQVDSQVTMMFWYRQQPGQSLTLIATANQGSEATYESGFVIDKFPISRPNLTFSTLTVSNMSPEDSSIYLCSVPTGYGNTIYFGEGSWLTVV.

The J gene is TRBJ2-5, the V gene TRBV7-8, with D perhaps TRBD1 (6 bases). Germline CDR1 and CDR2: SGHVS and FQNEAQ. V was cut by 5 bases and J by 4 bases, with 11 bases left in between. The CDR3 is 13 residues long. In DNA form, the CDR3 reads TGTGCCAGCAGCGCTCGCAGGGGAGAGACCCAGTACTTC. Its translation is CASSARRGETQYF.

The rearrangement joins TRBV6-5 to TRBJ1-1; D is perhaps TRBD1 (5 bases). The CDR3 totals 12 residues. V lost 2 bases, J lost 7 bases, and 8 bases lay in between. Germline values: CDR1 MNHEY, CDR2 SVGAGI. The CDR3 DNA reads TGTGCCAGCAGTTACGGGGGGGTTGAAGCTTTCTTT. Protein sequence: CASSYGGVEAFF.

This rearrangement joins TRBV2 to TRBJ1-4; D not certain. V lost 6 bases to trimming and J lost 0 bases, with 14 bases between them. The CDR3 is made up of 16 amino acids. Germline loops: CDR1 SNHLY, CDR2 FYNNEI. This CDR3 is CASRVGNVATNEKLFF. CDR3 DNA sequence: TGTGCCAGCAGGGTGGGCAATGTTGCAACTAATGAAAAACTGTTTTTT.

The rearrangement uses TRBV2 and TRBJ1-5; D is unclear. Germline V gene sequence: CDR1 SNHLY, CDR2 FYNNEI. CDR3 length: 13 residues. V dropped 6 bases and J dropped 7 bases, with 13 bases sitting between them. This chain's CDR3 is CASSWAPEQPQHF. The DNA of the CDR3 is TGTGCCAGCAGCTGGGCCCCGGAACAGCCCCAGCATTTT.

The genes are TRBV5-6 and TRBJ2-1; the D gene is possibly TRBD1 (6 bases). The CDR3 contains 15 residues. Germline V CDR1 and CDR2: SGHDT, YYEEEE. The germline V and J ends were trimmed by 4 bases and 0 bases, with 11 bases remaining between them. CDR3 DNA: TGTGCCAGCAGCCTAGGACAGAGCTCCTACAATGAGCAGTTCTTC. It translates to CASSLGQSSYNEQFF.

This chain uses TRBV21-1 with TRBJ1-3. TRBV21-1 is a known pseudogene. This CDR3 comprises 14 residues. The CDR3 sequence is CASSNGVLGNTIYF. The CDR3 DNA follows: TGTGCCAGCAGCAACGGGGTGTTGGGAAACACCATATATTTT.